The next 11 T cell receptor beta chains were all read from a single sample in a study of T cell changes during pregnancy in multiple sclerosis. Libraries were prepared by immunoSEQ multiplex PCR; TCRdb keeps only in-frame clonotypes and omits some of them. The sample shows some 22,000 clones, 85% to 90% of them seen only once. The sequencing used CD8+ T cells from peripheral blood mononuclear cells, collected before pregnancy. These receptors were obtained from a female donor with multiple sclerosis, enrolled in a pregnancy study.

This chain links TRBV6-4 with TRBJ2-1; 8 bases align to TRBD2. The CDR3 extends over 15 amino acids. CDR1 is MRHNA and CDR2 is SNTAGT in the germline V gene. With V trimmed by 5 bases and J by 1 base, 4 bases remained unmatched. The CDR3 loop is CASSSGRESYNEQFF. DNA of the CDR3: TGTGCCAGCAGTTCCGGGAGGGAATCCTACAATGAGCAGTTCTTC.

The chain links TRBV5-6 to TRBJ1-2, with 8 bases aligning to TRBD1. The CDR3 contains 16 residues. V trimming: 0 bases; J trimming: 4 bases; junction bases outside the gene matches: 8. CDR1 is SGHDT, CDR2 YYEEEE, per germline. CDR3 DNA: TGTGCCAGCAGCTTGGGACCAATGGGACAGGTCTATGGCTACACCTTC. Translated, it gives CASSLGPMGQVYGYTF.

The genes are TRBV5-1 and TRBJ2-4, with 8 bases aligning to TRBD1. The CDR3 has 19 amino acids. Losses at the gene ends were 0 bases for V and 0 bases for J; bases not matched to a gene: 11. Germline V CDR1 and CDR2: SGHRS, YFSETQ. The CDR3 nucleotides are TGCGCCAGCAGCTTGGGACAGGGGCTCCCGATTTTAGCCAAAAACATTCAGTACTTC. This encodes CASSLGQGLPILAKNIQYF.

This chain joins TRBV28 and TRBJ2-5, with TRBD2 matching 7 bases. Germline loops: CDR1 MDHEN, CDR2 SYDVKM. V lost 4 bases and J lost 4; bases outside the gene matches: 12. The CDR3 sequence is 16 residues long. The CDR3 loop is CASSSLLGLGAETQYF. The CDR3 nucleotides are TGTGCCAGCAGTTCCCTCCTTGGACTAGGAGCAGAGACCCAGTACTTC.

The rearrangement uses TRBV4-1 and TRBJ1-5, with D possibly TRBD1 on 5 matching bases. The CDR3 runs 18 residues. V shed 0 bases and J shed 0 bases, with 15 bases lying between them. Germline V CDR1 and CDR2: MGHRA, YSYEKL. DNA for the CDR3: TGCGCCAGCAGCCAAGAGGGGGGGGTTTCTGATAGCAATCAGCCCCAGCATTTT. This encodes CASSQEGGVSDSNQPQHF.

The chain carries TRBV7-2 and TRBJ1-3; TRBD1 matches at 9 bases. Trimming took 3 bases from V and 2 from J; bases not matched to a gene: 5. CDR1 and CDR2 (germline): SGHTA, FQGNSA. The CDR3 length is 16 residues. The CDR3 spells CASSLIQGAPGNTIYF. The CDR3 coding sequence is TGTGCCAGCAGCTTGATACAGGGGGCCCCTGGAAACACCATATATTTT.

The chain employs TRBV6-6 and TRBJ1-5; TRBD1 matches 9 bases. CDR1 and CDR2 (germline): MNHNY, SVGAGI (reference sequence). The V gene end was trimmed by 7 bases and the J gene end by 7 bases; junction bases not matched to a gene: 5. The CDR3 spans 13 residues. The CDR3: CASTGTGRQPQHF. The CDR3 DNA is TGTGCCAGCACCGGGACAGGGAGGCAGCCCCAGCATTTT.

This clone showed up just once. The J gene is TRBJ1-1, the V gene TRBV10-3; the D is unclear. The CDR3 is 13 amino acids. CDR1 is ENHRY, CDR2 SYGVKD, per germline. V shed 0 bases and J shed 1 base, with 3 bases lying between them. The CDR3 is CAISESANTEAFF. The CDR3 nucleotides read TGTGCCATCAGTGAGTCGGCGAACACTGAAGCTTTCTTT.

As for this clone: Its ends do not fully match the called genes, so a read error is possible. CDR3 in amino acids: CASSPMGAASYEQYF. The CDR3 nucleotides read TGTGCTAGCAGCCCCATGGGAGCGGCCTCCTACGAGCAGTACTTC. The chain joins TRBV7-7 to TRBJ2-7; a possible D gene is TRBD2 (5 bases). Germline CDR1 is SSHAT and CDR2 is FNYEAQ (reference sequence). CDR3 length: 15 amino acids.

The V and J genes are TRBV5-6 and TRBJ2-1; 13 bases match TRBD2. After removal of 3 bases from V and 2 bases from J, the junction contained 2 bases not matched to a gene. The CDR3 is 16 amino acids. In germline, CDR1 is SGHDT, CDR2 YYEEEE. This chain's CDR3 is CASSSGTSGTYNEQFF. The CDR3, as DNA: TGTGCCAGCAGCTCCGGGACTAGCGGGACCTACAATGAGCAGTTCTTC.

The rearrangement links TRBV30 to TRBJ1-2; D remains unclear. Germline V gives CDR1 GTSNPN, CDR2 SVGIG (reference sequence). CDR3 length: 14 residues. Trimming took 8 bases from V and 4 from J, leaving 20 bases between them. The CDR3 protein is CAQAPGVRSYGYTF. The CDR3 DNA sequence: TGTGCCCAGGCTCCCGGGGTAAGATCCTATGGCTACACCTTC.